These 21 T cell receptor beta chains originate from one sample sequenced in a study of human T cells and chemical hapten exposure. TCRdb redid the calling of the RACE reads with MiXCR, one entry per CDR3 protein. This sample has roughly 190,000 distinct CDR3 sequences, with approximately 20% found just once. Time point noted: patch test 1, 2 weeks after DPC sensitization. Treatment: therapeutic diphenylcyclopropenone sensitization with weekly scalp DPC. This specimen consisted of whole blood, obtained in connection with sensitization to the hapten diphenylcyclopropenone (DPC). All receptors come from a woman in her forties or fifties with alopecia areata. Some clones in this sample may be carry-over from other donors' samples.

This clonotype was seen only a few times. V usage is TRBV18 and J usage is TRBJ1-3; a possible D gene is TRBD1 (5 bases). Germline V gene data show CDR1 as KGHSH and CDR2 as LQKENI. This CDR3 is 16 amino acids long. V lost 3 bases, J lost 3 bases, and 15 bases lay in between. CDR3 DNA sequence: TGTGCCAGCTCACCCCAAGCAGGGAGAAGTGGAAACACCATATATTTT. Amino acid sequence: CASSPQAGRSGNTIYF.

CDR3 in DNA: TGTGCCAGCAGCTGGAGGGACAGGGACGGTACAGGCTACACCTTC. It translates to CASSWRDRDGTGYTF. This chain links TRBV7-8 with TRBJ1-2; 9 bases map to TRBD1. The CDR3 consists of 15 residues. V gave up 4 bases and J gave up 8 bases; unmatched junction bases: 11. Germline V gives CDR1 SGHVS, CDR2 FQNEAQ.

The chain carries TRBV29-1 and TRBJ2-1; D is possibly TRBD1 (6 bases). CDR1 and CDR2 from the germline V gene are SQVTM and ANQGSEA. The V end lost 2 bases, the J end lost 10 bases, and 15 bases lay between the germline ends. CDR3 length: 13 residues. In DNA form, the CDR3 reads TGCAGCGTTGAAAAAAGGCAGGGGACCGAGCAGTTCTTC. This codes for CSVEKRQGTEQFF.

This clonotype was recorded a few times. The V and J genes are TRBV6-1 and TRBJ2-1; the D gene is possibly TRBD2 (6 bases). This CDR3 is built from 12 residues. Trimming stripped 5 bases from V and 9 bases from J, with 11 bases between. CDR1 is MNHNS, CDR2 SASEGT, per germline. CDR3 sequence (DNA): TGTGCCAGCAGTAGTAGCGGAGGTGAGCAGTTCTTC. Protein: CASSSSGGEQFF.

This clonotype was found a few times. The chain joins TRBV14 to TRBJ2-7, with 11 bases matching TRBD2. Germline V gives CDR1 SGHDN, CDR2 FVKESK. J was trimmed by 3 bases and V by 4 bases; bases with no gene match: 2. The CDR3 extends over 14 amino acids. The CDR3 region is CASSPTSGGYEQYF. DNA of the CDR3: TGTGCCAGCAGCCCAACTAGCGGGGGCTACGAGCAGTACTTC.

This clonotype was picked up a small number of times. CDR3 bases: TGTGCCACCAGCAGCCGGGACAGGGTCTATGGCTACACCTTC. The encoded protein is CATSSRDRVYGYTF. The chain has TRBV24-1 and TRBJ1-2; 9 nucleotides match TRBD1. Germline trimming cut 7 bases from V and 4 bases from J; bases unmatched to any gene: 6. CDR1 is KGHDR, CDR2 SFDVKD, per germline. CDR3 length: 14 residues.

The V gene is TRBV7-2, the J gene TRBJ2-7; TRBD1 matches 7 bases. The germline gives CDR1 SGHTA, CDR2 FQGNSA. Germline trimming cut 4 bases from V and 2 bases from J; bases unmatched to any gene: 8. This CDR3 has 15 amino acids. The CDR3 nucleotides are TGTGCCAGCAGCTCACGGCGAGGGGGCACCTACGAGCAGTACTTC. Translation gives CASSSRRGGTYEQYF.

The DNA for the CDR3 is TGTGCCACCAGCAGAGGACAGGGGACAAATTCACCCCTCCACTTT. Encoded protein: CATSRGQGTNSPLHF. V is TRBV15 and J is TRBJ1-6, with 8 positions matching TRBD1. Trimming cost V 1 base and J 7 bases; bases outside gene matches: 3. Germline V CDR1 and CDR2: LNHNV, YYDKDF (reference sequence). This CDR3 contains 15 residues.

This chain links TRBV27 with TRBJ1-2; D ambiguous. Germline lookup yields CDR1 MNHEY and CDR2 SMNVEV (reference sequence). The CDR3 consists of 16 residues. V was pared by 7 bases and J by 8 bases, with 26 bases between. The CDR3 spells CASTLGPNLDVEGYTF. The CDR3 DNA reads as TGTGCCAGCACTCTTGGGCCTAACCTGGATGTTGAAGGCTACACCTTC.

This clonotype turned up a few times. The chain combines TRBV3-1 with TRBJ2-1; D may be TRBD2 (6 bases). CDR3 length equals 14 residues. V gave up 8 bases and J gave up 4 bases, with 15 bases separating them. CDR1 is LGHDT, CDR2 YNNKEL, per germline (reference sequence). The CDR3 region is CASGPTRLYNEQFF. DNA of the CDR3: TGTGCCAGCGGGCCGACTAGGCTGTACAATGAGCAGTTCTTC.

The J gene is TRBJ2-2, the V gene TRBV6-1; 9 bases map to TRBD1. The CDR3 consists of 14 residues. J was trimmed by 6 bases and V by 5 bases; bases with no gene match: 4. CDR1 is MNHNS, CDR2 SASEGT, per germline. The CDR3 spells CASSPDRGAGELFF. CDR3 coding DNA: TGTGCCAGCAGTCCGGACAGGGGTGCCGGGGAGCTGTTTTTT.

The genes are TRBV6-2 or TRBV6-3 and TRBJ2-1; 7 bases fit TRBD2. This CDR3 is built from 15 residues. V trimming: 8 bases; J trimming: 2 bases; junction bases outside the gene matches: 9. Germline CDR1 MNHEY, CDR2 SVGEGT. This CDR3 reads CASLLAQKAYNEQFF. The CDR3 nucleotides are TGTGCCAGCCTACTAGCGCAGAAGGCCTACAATGAGCAGTTCTTC.

The rearrangement joins TRBV12-3 or TRBV12-4 to TRBJ2-1; no clear D gene. The V gene lost 3 bases and the J gene lost 7 bases, with 10 bases spanning the gap. The CDR3 loop spans 13 amino acids. The CDR3 region is CASSFPRPNEQFF. As DNA, the CDR3 is TGTGCCAGCAGTTTCCCCCGACCTAATGAGCAGTTCTTC.

The chain is built from TRBV5-1 and TRBJ2-7; 7 bases are shared with TRBD1. The germline CDR1 and CDR2 sequences are SGHRS and YFSETQ. CDR3 size: 15 residues. Trimming cost V 3 bases and J 7 bases; bases outside gene matches: 13. The CDR3 protein is CASSWTGPPEGEQYF. CDR3 DNA: TGCGCCAGCAGCTGGACAGGCCCCCCCGAAGGTGAGCAGTACTTC.

The chain employs TRBV5-1 and TRBJ2-2; D not certain. The CDR3 consists of 15 residues. Between the trimmed V and J ends, which lost 0 bases and 5 bases, there was a span of 11 bases. Germline CDR1 SGHRS, CDR2 YFSETQ. The CDR3 coding sequence is TGCGCCAGCAGCTTGGACGGGCATGTGACCGGGGAGCTGTTTTTT. Translated, it gives CASSLDGHVTGELFF.

This clonotype showed up just a few times. This chain joins TRBV10-2 and TRBJ2-7, with 8 bases identical to TRBD2. Germline V gene lookup returns CDR1 WSHSY and CDR2 SAAADI. The CDR3 runs to 14 residues. V shed 6 bases and J 3 bases; nucleotides not matched to a gene: 7. CDR3 loop: CASSPGSGVYEQYF. Written as DNA, the CDR3 is TGCGCCAGCAGCCCTGGTAGCGGGGTCTACGAGCAGTACTTC.

The chain joins TRBV7-8 to TRBJ1-2; D not resolved. V dropped 2 bases and J dropped 5 bases, with 12 bases sitting between them. Per the germline V gene, CDR1 is SGHVS and CDR2 is FQNEAQ. The CDR3 spans 14 residues. CDR3 coding DNA: TGTGCCAGCAGCTTAACAGTTGAACTTTATGGCTACACCTTC. Its protein product is CASSLTVELYGYTF.

V is TRBV29-1 and J is TRBJ2-5; 7 bases map to TRBD1. This CDR3 is built from 12 residues. Germline values: CDR1 SQVTM, CDR2 ANQGSEA. J gave up 2 bases and V 8 bases, and 5 bases lay outside the gene matches. CDR3 sequence (DNA): TGCAGCTTAGGGACAGCGCAAGAGACCCAGTACTTC. Its translation: CSLGTAQETQYF.

The J gene is TRBJ2-1, the V gene TRBV12-3 or TRBV12-4, with D unresolved. V was shortened by 6 bases and J by 6 bases, with 9 bases between the two germline ends. The CDR3 spans 12 residues. This CDR3 is CASSPRSNEQFF. CDR3 DNA sequence: TGTGCCAGCAGCCCCCGGAGCAATGAGCAGTTCTTC.

Only a few counts were recorded for this clonotype. V gene TRBV15 combines with J gene TRBJ1-4; no definite D call. Germline values: CDR1 LNHNV, CDR2 YYDKDF (reference sequence). This CDR3 has 14 residues. V was shortened by 3 bases and J by 7 bases, with 12 bases between the two germline ends. CDR3 sequence: CATSRASGPEKLFF. The CDR3 nucleotides read TGTGCCACCAGCAGGGCCTCTGGGCCTGAAAAACTGTTTTTT.

The table lists this clonotype with a few counts. The rearrangement uses TRBV24-1 and TRBJ2-1, with TRBD1 matching 8 bases. The germline V gene encodes CDR1 KGHDR and CDR2 SFDVKD. The CDR3 contains 16 residues. The junction had 12 bases not matched to a gene; V was cut back by 7 bases and J by 5 bases. The CDR3 DNA reads TGTGCCACCAGGGGTCAAGACAGGGGAGGCGACAATGAGCAGTTCTTC. It is translated as CATRGQDRGGDNEQFF.